The present T cell receptor (beta chain) was sequenced within a study of CD4+ T cells in melanoma. Points from the study as a whole: A reported correlation linked neoantigen-specific CD4+ T cells to CD8+, macrophage and B cell function. Reportedly, melanoma neoantigen-specific CD4+ T cells showed varied differentiation states.

V lost 1 base and J 5 bases, leaving 18 bases between the germline ends. Germline V gives CDR1 SGHTA, CDR2 FQGNSA. This CDR3 is 16 amino acids long. The method was immunoSEQ multiplex PCR; TCRdb's version includes in-frame clones alone and lacks a portion of them. The data contain some 5,000 clones, around 57% of them seen just once; the ten biggest clones take up 25% to 30%. The table lists this clone with a few counts. Its cognate antigen is unknown. V is TRBV7-2 and J is TRBJ2-7, with D tentatively TRBD1 or TRBD2 (5 bases each). Sequencing was performed on cells from a culture (not recorded whether cultured in vitro). This TCR derives from a human donor with melanoma. The CDR3 loop reads CASSLDPGTQNHEQYF. CDR3 nucleotides: TGTGCCAGCAGCTTAGACCCCGGGACGCAGAACCACGAGCAGTACTTC.